These T cell receptor beta chains were read from a single sample in a study of blood T cell repertoires in COVID-19. Generated by immunoSEQ multiplex PCR, the TCRdb table keeps only in-frame clones and is missing some. The data hold 210,000 or so clones, with approximately 90% observed a single time. The sample consisted of peripheral blood. The receptors derive from a woman in her forties who had recovered from COVID-19. Both conserved end residues are part of each CDR3. A D gene is named only where the DNA matches it firmly. Only part of the rows carry a size: once, few, many, or a class if the clone is expanded.

abundance: .; d_gene: .; v_gene: TRBV20-1; j_gene: TRBJ1-4; CDR3aa: CSAKENEKLFF; CDR3nt: TGCAGTGCTAAGGAGAATGAAAAACTGTTTTTT
abundance: once; d_gene: .; v_gene: TRBV6-6; j_gene: TRBJ1-2; CDR3aa: CASSSQANYGYTF; CDR3nt: TGTGCCAGCAGTTCCCAGGCTAACTATGGCTACACCTTC
abundance: .; d_gene: .; v_gene: TRBV14; j_gene: TRBJ1-2; CDR3aa: CASSQEGRGNYGYTF; CDR3nt: TGTGCCAGCAGCCAAGAGGGCAGGGGTAACTATGGCTACACCTTC
abundance: .; d_gene: TRBD1; v_gene: TRBV27; j_gene: TRBJ1-2; CDR3aa: CASSSGDRPNYGYTF; CDR3nt: TGTGCCAGCAGTTCCGGGGACAGACCTAACTATGGCTACACCTTC
abundance: .; d_gene: .; v_gene: TRBV7-8; j_gene: TRBJ1-2; CDR3aa: CASSLAIRDTYGYTF; CDR3nt: TGTGCCAGCAGCTTAGCAATCCGGGACACTTATGGCTACACCTTC
abundance: .; d_gene: .; v_gene: TRBV30; j_gene: TRBJ1-1; CDR3aa: CAWERYTEAFF; CDR3nt: TGTGCCTGGGAGAGGTACACTGAAGCTTTCTTT
abundance: .; d_gene: .; v_gene: TRBV1; j_gene: TRBJ2-1; CDR3aa: CTSSQNGCLAAYNEQFF; CDR3nt: TGCACCAGCAGCCAAAATGGGTGCCTAGCGGCCTACAATGAGCAGTTCTTC
abundance: once; d_gene: TRBD1; v_gene: TRBV5-1; j_gene: TRBJ1-2; CDR3aa: CASSATGSWYGYTF; CDR3nt: TGCGCCAGCAGCGCGACAGGGAGTTGGTATGGCTACACCTTC
abundance: .; d_gene: .; v_gene: TRBV3-1/TRBV3-2; j_gene: TRBJ1-3; CDR3aa: CASMRGSSGNTIYF; CDR3nt: TGTGCCAGCATGAGGGGGAGCTCTGGAAACACCATATATTTT
abundance: once; d_gene: TRBD1; v_gene: TRBV28; j_gene: TRBJ2-3; CDR3aa: CASSFPLDRVMSYTQYF; CDR3nt: TGTGCCAGCAGTTTTCCCCTCGACAGGGTGATGTCATATACGCAGTATTTT
abundance: .; d_gene: TRBD2; v_gene: TRBV30; j_gene: TRBJ2-7; CDR3aa: CACGTSGTYEQYF; CDR3nt: TGTGCCTGCGGGACTAGCGGGACGTACGAGCAGTACTTC
abundance: .; d_gene: .; v_gene: TRBV28; j_gene: TRBJ1-1; CDR3aa: CASSLRRNTEAFF; CDR3nt: TGTGCCAGCAGTTTACGTAGGAACACTGAAGCTTTCTTT
abundance: .; d_gene: TRBD1; v_gene: TRBV7-9; j_gene: TRBJ2-5; CDR3aa: CASSLGAGGRETQYF; CDR3nt: TGTGCCAGCAGCTTAGGGGCAGGGGGCAGGGAGACCCAGTACTTC
abundance: .; d_gene: TRBD1; v_gene: TRBV4-2; j_gene: TRBJ1-5; CDR3aa: CASSPQSTGDNQPQHF; CDR3nt: TGTGCCAGCAGCCCTCAATCGACAGGGGATAATCAGCCCCAGCATTTT
abundance: .; d_gene: .; v_gene: TRBV6-1; j_gene: TRBJ2-2; CDR3aa: CASSERVIGQVGGPGELFF; CDR3nt: TGTGCCAGCAGTGAAAGGGTAATTGGGCAGGTCGGAGGTCCCGGGGAGCTGTTTTTT
abundance: .; d_gene: .; v_gene: TRBV28; j_gene: TRBJ1-2; CDR3aa: CASSSRQGRDYGYTF; CDR3nt: TGTGCCAGCAGTTCCCGCCAGGGTAGGGACTATGGCTACACCTTC
abundance: .; d_gene: TRBD1; v_gene: TRBV7-8; j_gene: TRBJ1-2; CDR3aa: CASSLDEGARGYTF; CDR3nt: TGTGCCAGCAGCTTAGACGAGGGGGCGCGTGGCTACACCTTC
abundance: .; d_gene: .; v_gene: TRBV4-2; j_gene: TRBJ2-5; CDR3aa: CASSQAETQYF; CDR3nt: TGTGCCAGCAGCCAGGCAGAGACCCAGTACTTC
abundance: few; d_gene: TRBD2; v_gene: TRBV20-1; j_gene: TRBJ2-7; CDR3aa: CSASAPGLAKEQYF; CDR3nt: TGCAGTGCTAGTGCCCCGGGACTAGCGAAAGAGCAGTACTTC
abundance: once; d_gene: .; v_gene: TRBV19; j_gene: TRBJ2-2; CDR3aa: CASRTGQGNTGELFF; CDR3nt: TGTGCCAGTAGGACTGGGCAGGGGAACACCGGGGAGCTGTTTTTT
abundance: .; d_gene: TRBD2; v_gene: TRBV7-2; j_gene: TRBJ2-3; CDR3aa: CASTIQASGETDTQYF; CDR3nt: TGTGCCAGCACCATACAGGCTAGCGGGGAAACAGATACGCAGTATTTT
abundance: .; d_gene: .; v_gene: TRBV7-3; j_gene: TRBJ2-7; CDR3aa: CASSLRGGVDYEQYF; CDR3nt: TGTGCCAGCAGCTTAAGAGGGGGGGTCGACTACGAGCAGTACTTC
abundance: once; d_gene: .; v_gene: TRBV19; j_gene: TRBJ1-2; CDR3aa: CASSIRSGGSGYTF; CDR3nt: TGTGCCAGTAGTATAAGGAGTGGAGGGAGTGGCTACACCTTC
abundance: .; d_gene: TRBD2; v_gene: TRBV19; j_gene: TRBJ2-1; CDR3aa: CASRTPGTSVNNEQFF; CDR3nt: TGTGCCAGTAGGACACCCGGGACTAGCGTGAACAATGAGCAGTTCTTC
abundance: .; d_gene: .; v_gene: TRBV19; j_gene: TRBJ2-3; CDR3aa: CASSTGGTDTQYF; CDR3nt: TGTGCCAGTAGTACGGGGGGCACAGATACGCAGTATTTT
abundance: .; d_gene: .; v_gene: TRBV7-9; j_gene: TRBJ1-2; CDR3aa: CASTIDGEEGYTF; CDR3nt: TGTGCCAGCACCATCGACGGGGAAGAGGGCTACACCTTC
abundance: .; d_gene: .; v_gene: TRBV9; j_gene: TRBJ2-2; CDR3aa: CASSVASRGTGELFF; CDR3nt: TGTGCCAGCAGCGTGGCCTCCCGGGGCACCGGGGAGCTGTTTTTT
abundance: .; d_gene: TRBD2; v_gene: TRBV19; j_gene: TRBJ2-1; CDR3aa: CASSTGLAPNNEQFF; CDR3nt: TGTGCCAGTAGTACCGGACTAGCGCCTAACAATGAGCAGTTCTTC
abundance: .; d_gene: TRBD1; v_gene: TRBV28; j_gene: TRBJ1-4; CDR3aa: CASSGWTGENEKLFF; CDR3nt: TGTGCCAGCAGCGGATGGACAGGGGAGAATGAAAAACTGTTTTTT
abundance: .; d_gene: TRBD2; v_gene: TRBV5-5; j_gene: TRBJ2-1; CDR3aa: CASSLGLAITYNEQFF; CDR3nt: TGTGCCAGCAGCTTGGGACTAGCCATCACCTACAATGAGCAGTTCTTC
abundance: .; d_gene: .; v_gene: TRBV2; j_gene: TRBJ2-1; CDR3aa: CASSDSTGMISSYNEQFF; CDR3nt: TGTGCCAGCAGTGATTCAACAGGGATGATTAGCTCCTACAATGAGCAGTTCTTC
abundance: .; d_gene: TRBD2; v_gene: TRBV2; j_gene: TRBJ2-1; CDR3aa: CASRPGLAPYNEQFF; CDR3nt: TGTGCCAGCAGGCCGGGACTAGCGCCCTACAATGAGCAGTTCTTC
abundance: .; d_gene: TRBD1; v_gene: TRBV5-1; j_gene: TRBJ2-1; CDR3aa: CASSPYSGDREVNEQFF; CDR3nt: TGCGCCAGCAGCCCATACTCGGGGGACAGGGAGGTCAATGAGCAGTTCTTC
abundance: .; d_gene: .; v_gene: TRBV5-6; j_gene: TRBJ2-7; CDR3aa: CASSIGQNYEQYF; CDR3nt: TGTGCCAGCAGCATAGGACAAAACTACGAGCAGTACTTC
abundance: .; d_gene: TRBD1; v_gene: TRBV7-2; j_gene: TRBJ2-5; CDR3aa: CASRRGQGTQETQYF; CDR3nt: TGTGCCAGCAGAAGGGGACAGGGGACGCAAGAGACCCAGTACTTC
abundance: .; d_gene: TRBD1; v_gene: TRBV19; j_gene: TRBJ1-5; CDR3aa: CASTPDRERGNQPQHF; CDR3nt: TGTGCCAGTACTCCGGACAGGGAAAGAGGCAATCAGCCCCAGCATTTT
abundance: .; d_gene: TRBD1; v_gene: TRBV29-1; j_gene: TRBJ2-5; CDR3aa: CSVEGRGTKETQYF; CDR3nt: TGCAGCGTTGAGGGCAGGGGGACAAAAGAGACCCAGTACTTC
abundance: .; d_gene: TRBD2; v_gene: TRBV7-7; j_gene: TRBJ2-1; CDR3aa: CASSRTSFNEQFF; CDR3nt: TGTGCCAGCAGCCGGACTAGTTTCAATGAGCAGTTCTTC
abundance: .; d_gene: .; v_gene: TRBV6-5; j_gene: TRBJ1-1; CDR3aa: CASSYLAGQLNTEAFF; CDR3nt: TGTGCCAGCAGTTATCTTGCTGGACAGCTGAACACTGAAGCTTTCTTT
abundance: .; d_gene: TRBD1; v_gene: TRBV29-1; j_gene: TRBJ1-1; CDR3aa: CSVAGTGGTEAFF; CDR3nt: TGCAGCGTTGCCGGGACAGGGGGCACTGAAGCTTTCTTT
abundance: .; d_gene: .; v_gene: TRBV30; j_gene: TRBJ1-3; CDR3aa: CAWSPGSGNTIYF; CDR3nt: TGTGCCTGGAGCCCGGGCTCTGGAAACACCATATATTTT
abundance: .; d_gene: .; v_gene: TRBV7-9; j_gene: TRBJ2-4; CDR3aa: CASSSFNSLAKNIQYF; CDR3nt: TGTGCCAGCAGCTCCTTCAACAGCCTAGCCAAAAACATTCAGTACTTC
abundance: .; d_gene: TRBD1; v_gene: TRBV6-1; j_gene: TRBJ1-4; CDR3aa: CASSELGGTGGEKLFF; CDR3nt: TGTGCCAGCAGTGAATTGGGGGGGACAGGGGGTGAAAAACTGTTTTTT
abundance: .; d_gene: TRBD1; v_gene: TRBV3-1/TRBV3-2; j_gene: TRBJ1-1; CDR3aa: CASTPDRGEAEAFF; CDR3nt: TGTGCCAGCACCCCCGACAGGGGGGAGGCTGAAGCTTTCTTT
abundance: .; d_gene: TRBD2; v_gene: TRBV5-1; j_gene: TRBJ2-7; CDR3aa: CASSSETHTSGRSYEQYF; CDR3nt: TGCGCCAGCAGCTCCGAAACTCATACTAGCGGGAGATCCTACGAGCAGTACTTC
abundance: few; d_gene: .; v_gene: TRBV7-9; j_gene: TRBJ1-6; CDR3aa: CASSQVGSYNSPLHF; CDR3nt: TGTGCCAGCAGCCAGGTTGGCTCCTATAATTCACCCCTCCACTTT
abundance: .; d_gene: .; v_gene: TRBV5-6; j_gene: TRBJ2-2; CDR3aa: CASSRTSNTGELFF; CDR3nt: TGTGCCAGCAGCAGGACATCGAACACCGGGGAGCTGTTTTTT
abundance: .; d_gene: .; v_gene: TRBV2; j_gene: TRBJ1-2; CDR3aa: CASSSQSYGYTF; CDR3nt: TGTGCCAGCAGTTCCCAATCCTATGGCTACACCTTC
abundance: .; d_gene: TRBD2; v_gene: TRBV5-8; j_gene: TRBJ2-7; CDR3aa: CASSQASGRAYEQYF; CDR3nt: TGTGCCAGCAGCCAAGCTAGCGGGAGGGCCTACGAGCAGTACTTC
abundance: .; d_gene: .; v_gene: TRBV27; j_gene: TRBJ2-7; CDR3aa: CASSPSVGAGSYEQYF; CDR3nt: TGTGCCAGCAGCCCATCTGTTGGAGCAGGGTCCTACGAGCAGTACTTC
abundance: .; d_gene: .; v_gene: TRBV5-6; j_gene: TRBJ1-2; CDR3aa: CASSLVDKGGYTF; CDR3nt: TGTGCCAGCAGCTTGGTTGACAAAGGAGGCTACACCTTC
abundance: .; d_gene: .; v_gene: TRBV10-1; j_gene: TRBJ1-1; CDR3aa: CASSEWVGQGGKKNTEAFF; CDR3nt: TGCGCCAGCAGTGAGTGGGTGGGCCAGGGAGGAAAAAAGAACACTGAAGCTTTCTTT
abundance: .; d_gene: TRBD1; v_gene: TRBV5-1; j_gene: TRBJ1-4; CDR3aa: CASSLGTGGEKLFF; CDR3nt: TGCGCCAGCAGCTTAGGGACAGGGGGTGAAAAACTGTTTTTT
abundance: .; d_gene: TRBD1; v_gene: TRBV19; j_gene: TRBJ2-1; CDR3aa: CASRSSRGLYNEQFF; CDR3nt: TGTGCCAGTAGAAGTAGTAGGGGGCTCTACAATGAGCAGTTCTTC
abundance: .; d_gene: TRBD2; v_gene: TRBV29-1; j_gene: TRBJ2-2; CDR3aa: CSATSGITGELFF; CDR3nt: TGCAGTGCTACTAGCGGGATCACCGGGGAGCTGTTTTTT
abundance: .; d_gene: TRBD1; v_gene: TRBV10-3; j_gene: TRBJ2-5; CDR3aa: CAIRPGQGPETQYF; CDR3nt: TGTGCCATCAGACCGGGACAGGGCCCCGAGACCCAGTACTTC
abundance: .; d_gene: .; v_gene: TRBV24-1; j_gene: TRBJ1-1; CDR3aa: CATSDSQGPNTEAFF; CDR3nt: TGTGCCACCAGTGATTCTCAGGGCCCGAACACTGAAGCTTTCTTT